This T cell receptor (beta chain) was retrieved from a study of blood T cell repertoires in COVID-19. With 1 base clipped from V and 6 bases from J, the junction kept 2 bases outside the gene matches. The CDR3 loop spans 13 amino acids. The germline V gene encodes CDR1 SGHDT and CDR2 YYEEEE. The table came from immunoSEQ multiplex PCR; TCRdb's copy has only in-frame clones and leaves some out. Counted here are 380,000 or so clones, roughly 86% occurring once; the ten biggest clones make up approximately 1.2%. Participant age was roughly 18 to 95 years, and participants resided in around 24 US areas. What the recovered Cohort 3 donors had was two negative PCRs, clearance, or symptom resolution.

Sequenced: PBMCs or T cells enriched from blood (not recorded which). The genes are TRBV5-6 and TRBJ1-2; 8 bases are a match to TRBD1. This clonotype was sampled from a man younger than 40 who had recovered from COVID-19. CDR3 sequence reads: CASSLKQGDGYTF. CDR3 DNA: TGTGCCAGCAGCTTGAAACAGGGGGATGGCTACACCTTC.